This T cell receptor beta chain was captured in a study of identifying expanded T cells in peripheral blood. Overall study findings and caveats: Differentially abundant clones: around 1.1 between replicates, around 17 at around 2 weeks, over 18 at four.

On this clone: Its antigen is not known.

The V and J ends lost 1 base and 4 bases, in that order; junction bases with no gene match: 4. The CDR3 has 15 amino acids. Germline CDR1 reads SGHAT; CDR2 reads FQDESV (reference sequence). Libraries were prepared by immunoSEQ multiplex PCR; TCRdb keeps only in-frame clonotypes and omits some of them. The data contain 70,000 or so clones, roughly 88% of them singletons. The sequencing input was blood. This sequence was found in a person between 18 and 75 years old in good health. The chain carries TRBV11-1 and TRBJ2-3, with 8 positions matching TRBD1. The CDR3 region is CASSLGTGIADTQYF. The DNA of the CDR3 is TGTGCCAGCAGCTTAGGGACAGGGATCGCAGATACGCAGTATTTT. The complete variable domain, with remaining parts taken from reference TRBV11-1 and TRBJ2-3, reads EAEVAQSPRYKITEKSQAVAFWCDPISGHATLYWYRQILGQGPELLVQFQDESVVDDSQLPKDRFSAERLKGVDSTLKIQPAELGDSAMYLCASSLGTGIADTQYFGPGTRLTVL.